This passage covers 5 T cell receptor beta chains from one sample sequenced in a study of cytomegalovirus exposure and HLA in healthy donors. PCR involved 60 Vbeta and 13 Jbeta primers. Data came from immunoSEQ multiplex PCR; TCRdb stores just in-frame clones and leaves some out. The sample carries 120,000 or so clones, 81% recorded once. Material: PBMCs. These receptors came from a man between 18 and 35 years old in good health and CMV-seronegative.

This chain uses TRBV7-3 with TRBJ1-2; 11 positions match TRBD1. Germline lookup yields CDR1 SGHTA and CDR2 FQGTGA. The V segment lost 4 bases and the J segment 7 bases; nucleotides outside the gene matches: 2. CDR3 size: 13 residues. CDR3 nucleotides: TGTGCCAGCAGCTATGGACAGGGGGCTGGCTACACCTTC. This gives the protein CASSYGQGAGYTF.

The table lists this clone with a few counts. The CDR3 loop is CASTPTTGARVYGYTF. In DNA, the CDR3 is TGTGCCAGCACCCCTACGACAGGGGCGAGGGTCTATGGCTACACCTTC. V gene TRBV7-8 combines with J gene TRBJ1-2, with 8 bases aligning to TRBD1. Unmatched junction bases numbered 14, after V lost 7 bases and J lost 4 bases. CDR1 and CDR2 from the germline V gene are SGHVS and FQNEAQ. The CDR3 runs 16 residues.

As to this clone: This same CDR3 is encoded by further DNA sequences in the sample. In DNA form, the CDR3 reads TGTGCCAGCAGCCAAGTTGAGGATACGCAGTATTTT. Its protein product is CASSQVEDTQYF. The rearrangement uses TRBV4-2 and TRBJ2-3; D not certain. CDR3 length: 12 amino acids. Germline CDR1 LGHNA, CDR2 YNFKEQ. V was cut by 1 base and J by 6 bases, with 5 bases left in between.

The gene calls are TRBV7-9 and TRBJ2-1, with 9 bases that match TRBD1. The trim removed 4 bases at V and 8 bases at J, leaving 6 bases unmatched. This CDR3 has 14 residues. CDR1 SEHNR and CDR2 FQNEAQ come from the germline V gene (reference sequence). CDR3 sequence reads: CASSSGQGEYEQFF. In DNA form, the CDR3 reads TGTGCCAGCAGCTCGGGACAGGGCGAATATGAGCAGTTCTTC.

The chain combines TRBV13 with TRBJ1-2; TRBD1 aligns across 8 bases. The CDR3 runs 20 residues. The J segment lost 0 bases and the V segment lost 2 bases, leaving 17 bases of the junction unmatched. Per the germline V gene, CDR1 is PRHDT and CDR2 is FYEKMQ (reference sequence). The CDR3 region has the DNA TGTGCCAGCAGCTTAAGTCTGGCAGGGGGCTCGGGATCAGCTAACTATGGCTACACCTTC. Translated: CASSLSLAGGSGSANYGYTF.